This record looks at one TCR beta chain sequence and its context. The antigen is not known. This record comes from a study of OX40 agonist ivuxolimab in advanced cancers. Samples of blood were obtained at baseline, on cycle 4 day 1, and on cycle 7 day 1. The study's findings and limits: The antigen specificity of the peripheral T cells (those that were expanded) was not determined.

This table comes from immunoSEQ multiplex PCR, and its TCRdb copy is limited to in-frame clones, with some not included. Here the sample spans some 23,000 clones, 81% being singletons. The germline V gene has CDR1 MNHEY and CDR2 SMNVEV (reference sequence). The CDR3 is 13 residues long. Unmatched junction bases numbered 3, after V lost 2 bases and J lost 7 bases. The origin of this receptor is an adult with an advanced solid tumor such as melanoma, head and neck, liver or kidney cancer. The sample here was CD4+ or CD8+ T cells sorted from blood, taken in a trial of the OX40 agonist ivuxolimab. J is TRBJ1-2 and V is TRBV27; 8 bases are a match to TRBD1. The CDR3 loop reads CASSLPGGVGYTF. As DNA, the CDR3 is TGTGCCAGCAGTTTACCAGGGGGCGTTGGCTACACCTTC.